This note documents a single T cell receptor beta chain sequence. As yet, its antigen is unknown. The sample originates from a study of cytomegalovirus exposure and HLA in healthy donors. Germline values: CDR1 SGHTA, CDR2 FQGNSA. The CDR3 covers 14 residues. Trimming took off 3 bases at V and 2 bases at J, with 7 bases between the two ends. 60 Vbeta and 13 Jbeta primers were used in PCR. Produced via immunoSEQ multiplex PCR; TCRdb's table is partial and in-frame only. The sample includes under 200,000 clones, 60% to 80% of them seen just once. Findings and limits, study-wide: Previously analyzed data showed that most TCR beta V segments were productive at a frequency of about 87% or about 30%.

Specimen: PBMCs. The source is a male donor in good health and CMV-seronegative. This sequence joins TRBV7-2 and TRBJ2-2, with D possibly matching TRBD2 (6 bases). CDR3 DNA sequence: TGTGCCAGCAGCTTCGGGGGTAACACCGGGGAGCTGTTTTTT. Protein product: CASSFGGNTGELFF.